This T cell receptor beta chain originates from a study of T cell changes during pregnancy in multiple sclerosis. The data were produced by immunoSEQ multiplex PCR, yet TCRdb's version contains in-frame clones alone and is incomplete. The data hold 51,000 or so clones, with roughly 93% observed a single time. Trimming took off 0 bases at V and 7 bases at J, with 15 bases between the two ends. CDR3 length equals 16 residues. Looked up from germline, CDR1 is SGHAT and CDR2 is FQNNGV. This receptor was identified in a female donor with multiple sclerosis, enrolled in a pregnancy study. This specimen was peripheral blood, taken in the second trimester of pregnancy. The rearrangement links TRBV11-2 to TRBJ2-2, with no clear D. The CDR3 region has the DNA TGTGCCAGCAGCTTAGATAATAGAGTAAGAGGCGGGGAGCTGTTTTTT. This encodes CASSLDNRVRGGELFF.